This section outlines one TCR beta chain sequence together with its context. Template switching by 5'RACE produced TCR cDNA, adding a universal primer site and UMIs. TCRdb re-derived calls from the 5' RACE reads in MiXCR, one entry per CDR3 protein. This sample yields 310,000 or so distinct CDR3 sequences, of which 6.8% are seen a single time; 18% belongs to the top ten. This sample was included in a study of T cells after yellow fever vaccination. Germline assignment: CDR1 MNHEY and CDR2 SVGAGI. The CDR3 loop spans 17 amino acids. Trimming shortened V by 0 bases and J by 0 bases, and 12 bases separated the two germline ends.

This TCR came from a young man who received the YFV17D yellow fever vaccine. This chain joins TRBV6-5 and TRBJ1-5, with D hard to call. Sequenced here: PBMCs, sampled more than 35 days after the first yellow fever vaccination. CDR3 region: CASSYSSTADSNQPQHF. For the CDR3, the DNA is TGTGCCAGCAGTTACTCGAGCACAGCCGATAGCAATCAGCCCCAGCATTTT.